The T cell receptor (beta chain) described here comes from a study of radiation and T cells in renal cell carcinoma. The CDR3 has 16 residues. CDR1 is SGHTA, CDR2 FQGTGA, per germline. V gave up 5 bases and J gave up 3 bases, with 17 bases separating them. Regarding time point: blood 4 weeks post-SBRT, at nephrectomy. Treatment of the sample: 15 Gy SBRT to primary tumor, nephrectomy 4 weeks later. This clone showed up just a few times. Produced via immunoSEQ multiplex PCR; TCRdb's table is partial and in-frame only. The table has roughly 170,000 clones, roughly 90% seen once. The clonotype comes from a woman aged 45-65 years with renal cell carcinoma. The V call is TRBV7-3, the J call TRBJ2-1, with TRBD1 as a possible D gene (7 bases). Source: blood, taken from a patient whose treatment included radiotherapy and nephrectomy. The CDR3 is CASSLRRGDSYNEQFF. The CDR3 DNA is TGTGCCAGCAGCCTAAGGAGGGGGGACAGCTACAATGAGCAGTTCTTC.